Listed here are 22 T cell receptor beta chains from one sample, sequenced in a study of blood T cell repertoires in COVID-19. Data came from immunoSEQ multiplex PCR; TCRdb stores just in-frame clones and leaves some out. The sample records 52,000 or so clones, 60% to 85% being singletons. The sequenced sample was peripheral blood. The receptors shown here come from a human donor in a cohort sampled during active COVID-19.

This chain uses TRBV6-2 or TRBV6-3 with TRBJ2-7, with 13 positions matching TRBD2. The germline V gene encodes CDR1 MNHEY and CDR2 SVGEGT. V was clipped by 2 bases and J by 5 bases; unmatched bases: 9. The CDR3 has 17 residues. CDR3 in amino acids: CASSYEGGLAGWNEQYF. Here the CDR3 DNA reads TGTGCCAGCAGTTACGAGGGGGGACTAGCGGGATGGAACGAGCAGTACTTC.

The chain employs TRBV3-1 (or the pseudogene TRBV3-2) and TRBJ1-2; possible D gene TRBD1, 5 bases. CDR1 LGHDT and CDR2 YNNKEL come from the germline V gene (reference sequence). The CDR3 runs 15 residues. V was trimmed by 1 base and J by 2 bases, leaving 11 bases between them. CDR3 residues: CASSQAGLGNYGYTF. The CDR3 region has the DNA TGTGCCAGCAGCCAAGCGGGACTGGGGAACTATGGCTACACCTTC.

The chain has TRBV7-6 and TRBJ1-1; D is perhaps TRBD1 (5 bases). The length of the CDR3 is 16 residues. The germline V gene has CDR1 SGHVS and CDR2 FNYEAQ. Trimming removed 1 base at V and 1 base at J, with 13 bases between. In DNA, the CDR3 is TGTGCCAGCAGCTTAGGGGTAGCCAGGGCGAACACTGAAGCTTTCTTT. Translating gives CASSLGVARANTEAFF.

The V and J genes are TRBV7-6 and TRBJ2-5; TRBD2 aligns across 8 bases. The V segment lost 5 bases and the J segment 4 bases; nucleotides outside the gene matches: 12. The CDR3 length is 16 residues. CDR1 is SGHVS and CDR2 is FNYEAQ in the germline V gene. This chain's CDR3 is CASSQAGGGFRETQYF. For the CDR3, the DNA is TGTGCCAGCAGCCAAGCTGGCGGGGGGTTTAGAGAGACCCAGTACTTC.

This clone occurred a few times. The V call is TRBV4-3, the J call TRBJ2-7; possibly TRBD1 for D (6 bases). Deletions cut 0 bases from V and 3 bases from J, with 9 bases between. Germline V gene data show CDR1 as LGHNA and CDR2 as YSLEER. The CDR3 consists of 14 residues. The CDR3 region has the DNA TGCGCCAGCAGCCAAGAGACAGGATACTACGAGCAGTACTTC. It codes for CASSQETGYYEQYF.

CDR3 coding DNA: TGTGCCAGCAGGGTGGGGGCTAGCGGGAACAATGAGCAGTTCTTC. Residues: CASRVGASGNNEQFF. The rearrangement joins TRBV9 to TRBJ2-1; the match to TRBD2 covers 9 bases. The junction had 8 bases not matched to a gene; V was cut back by 5 bases and J by 5 bases. The germline CDR1 and CDR2 sequences are SGDLS and YYNGEE. This CDR3 comprises 15 residues.

V usage is TRBV5-4 and J usage is TRBJ2-7; 9 nucleotides agree with TRBD2. The germline gives CDR1 SGHNT, CDR2 YYREEE (reference sequence). Germline trimming cut 2 bases from V and 4 bases from J; bases unmatched to any gene: 10. There are 16 residues in the CDR3. CDR3 sequence reads: CASSLGGRVTRYEQYF. In DNA, the CDR3 is TGTGCCAGCAGCTTAGGCGGGAGGGTGACGAGATACGAGCAGTACTTC.

The chain has TRBV11-2 and TRBJ2-7; 12 positions match TRBD1. The CDR3 is 15 residues long. The germline gives CDR1 SGHAT, CDR2 FQNNGV. V dropped 1 base and J dropped 6; count of bases not matched to a gene: 4. CDR3 sequence: CASSLVGTGGPEQYF. The CDR3 coding sequence is TGTGCCAGCAGCTTAGTTGGGACAGGGGGCCCCGAGCAGTACTTC.

This clone has a single count. The genes are TRBV25-1 and TRBJ1-2; 9 nucleotides align to TRBD1. The CDR3 is 14 residues long. Germline V gene data show CDR1 as MGHDK and CDR2 as SYGVNS. The V gene end was trimmed by 4 bases and the J gene end by 13 bases; junction bases not matched to a gene: 13. The CDR3 nucleotides are TGTGCCAGCAGTGCCTCGCTGGGGACAGGGCCGCTCACCTTC. It specifies CASSASLGTGPLTF.

The chain's CDR3 is CATSYQRQPQHF. The DNA of the CDR3 is TGTGCCACCTCCTACCAAAGACAGCCCCAGCATTTT. The chain uses TRBV5-8 and TRBJ1-5; D call uncertain. Germline V lookup: CDR1 SGHTS, CDR2 YDEGEE. The CDR3 consists of 12 residues. V lost 9 bases and J 7 bases, leaving 14 bases between the germline ends.

CDR3 in DNA: TGTGCCAGCAGCTTCGCCCCGGGGTACGAGCAGTACTTC. This sequence encodes CASSFAPGYEQYF. The chain couples TRBV11-3 to TRBJ2-7, with D tentatively TRBD2 (5 bases). The CDR3 length is 13 residues. CDR1 is SGHNT, CDR2 YENEEA, per germline. V was shortened by 3 bases and J by 4 bases, with 10 bases between the two germline ends.

J is TRBJ2-1 and V is TRBV4-3, with D possibly TRBD2 on 6 matching bases. V was pared by 1 base and J by 6 bases, with 16 bases between. The germline V gene encodes CDR1 LGHNA and CDR2 YSLEER. The CDR3 has 16 amino acids. CDR3 sequence reads: CASSQVQRATPNEQFF. CDR3 sequence (DNA): TGCGCCAGCAGCCAAGTACAGCGGGCCACCCCCAATGAGCAGTTCTTC.

This clone was seen a few times. The genes are TRBV7-9 and TRBJ1-2; 8 positions match TRBD1. CDR1 is SEHNR, CDR2 FQNEAQ, per germline (reference sequence). V was pared by 5 bases and J by 2 bases, with 7 bases of the junction left unmatched. This CDR3 is 15 amino acids long. CDR3 sequence (DNA): TGTGCCAGCAGCCCCCGGACAGGGTGGAACTATGGCTACACCTTC. As protein: CASSPRTGWNYGYTF.

DNA of the CDR3: TGTGCCATCAGTGGGACAGGGGGTGAATACGAGCAGTACTTC. It specifies CAISGTGGEYEQYF. The chain has TRBV10-3 and TRBJ2-7; 10 nucleotides line up with TRBD1. Germline CDR1 is ENHRY and CDR2 is SYGVKD. Losses at the gene ends were 4 bases for V and 4 bases for J; bases not matched to a gene: 4. CDR3 length: 14 residues.

This clone was seen at least ten times. Other DNA sequences within the sample encode an identical CDR3. V gene TRBV11-2 combines with J gene TRBJ2-7; no clear D gene. Germline values: CDR1 SGHAT, CDR2 FQNNGV. The CDR3 length is 13 residues. V was clipped by 5 bases and J by 3 bases, with 11 bases between them. CDR3 in DNA: TGTGCCAGCAGCCTGCAGACAAGCTACGAGCAGTACTTC. Translation gives CASSLQTSYEQYF.

This chain joins TRBV7-2 and TRBJ1-1, with TRBD1 matching over 10 bases. Germline V CDR1 and CDR2: SGHTA, FQGNSA. The J segment lost 6 bases and the V segment lost 2 bases, leaving 9 bases of the junction unmatched. CDR3 length: 16 residues. The CDR3 here is CASSLKRDRGWAEAFF. DNA of the CDR3: TGTGCCAGCAGCTTAAAACGGGACAGGGGTTGGGCTGAAGCTTTCTTT.

This chain links TRBV6-2 or TRBV6-3 with TRBJ1-1; no definite D call. The CDR3 is 15 residues long. The V end lost 2 bases, the J end lost 0 bases, and 10 bases lay between the germline ends. Germline values: CDR1 MNHEY, CDR2 SVGEGT. The CDR3 nucleotides read TGTGCCAGCAGTTACAGCTCAAACCTGAACACTGAAGCTTTCTTT. It is translated as CASSYSSNLNTEAFF.

The rearrangement uses TRBV10-3 and TRBJ2-5; a possible D gene is TRBD2 (6 bases). Per germline, CDR1 ENHRY and CDR2 SYGVKD. V gave up 5 bases and J gave up 5 bases, with 15 bases separating them. The CDR3 extends over 14 amino acids. The CDR3 nucleotides read TGTGCCATCAGTATGACTGGGGGGTGGGAGACCCAGTACTTC. This encodes CAISMTGGWETQYF.

The V gene is TRBV29-1, the J gene TRBJ1-4; TRBD1 aligns across 7 bases. Trimming removed 3 bases from V and 5 bases from J; junction bases left unmatched: 6. Per germline, CDR1 SQVTM and CDR2 ANQGSEA. The CDR3 loop spans 14 amino acids. The CDR3 region has the DNA TGCAGCGTTGAGTTGCAGGGGGTAAATGAAAAACTGTTTTTT. Protein sequence: CSVELQGVNEKLFF.

The V call is TRBV11-2, the J call TRBJ1-1, with D unclear. This CDR3 is 15 amino acids long. Between the trimmed V and J ends, which lost 5 bases and 1 base, there was a span of 14 bases. The germline gives CDR1 SGHAT, CDR2 FQNNGV. The CDR3 DNA reads TGTGCCAGCAGCCCCCTTGGCCGCCCGAACACTGAAGCTTTCTTT. Its translation is CASSPLGRPNTEAFF.

The chain joins TRBV28 to TRBJ1-2; 12 bases are shared with TRBD1. CDR3 length: 18 amino acids. V trimming: 3 bases; J trimming: 2 bases; junction bases outside the gene matches: 10. Germline V gene sequence: CDR1 MDHEN, CDR2 SYDVKM. The CDR3 coding sequence is TGTGCCAGCAGTTTTAAACCCGGGACAGGGGGCTTCAACTATGGCTACACCTTC. As protein: CASSFKPGTGGFNYGYTF.

The CDR3 is CASSIGQGHTEAFF. CDR3 DNA sequence: TGTGCCAGCAGCATAGGACAGGGGCACACTGAAGCTTTCTTT. The V and J genes are TRBV9 and TRBJ1-1, with 9 nucleotides matching TRBD1. CDR1 and CDR2 (germline): SGDLS, YYNGEE. V was pared by 4 bases and J by 3 bases, with 4 bases of the junction left unmatched. The CDR3 is 14 residues long.